A single sample gave rise to the 20 T cell receptor beta chains below, sequenced in a study of CD8+CD57+ T cells in acquired aplastic anemia. Profiling of TCR beta VDJ combinations and CDR3 sequences used genomic DNA as template. TCRdb reprocessed the reads via MiXCR and lists one record per CDR3 protein. This sample has 98,000 or so distinct CDR3 sequences; 40% to 60% occur once, and the top ten carry around a third. Input material: sorted CD4+, CD8+, or CD8+CD57+ T cells (not recorded which) from PBMCs. The receptors were sampled from a human donor in good health, serving as a control.

This clonotype came up many times. This sequence joins TRBV20-1 and TRBJ2-7; possibly TRBD2 for D (5 bases). The V end lost 0 bases, the J end lost 4 bases, and 16 bases lay between the germline ends. The CDR3 covers 15 residues. The germline V gene encodes CDR1 DFQATT and CDR2 SNEGSKA (reference sequence). The CDR3 here is CSARDVRDTPYEQYF. The CDR3, as DNA: TGCAGTGCTAGAGATGTGAGGGATACGCCATACGAGCAGTACTTC.

The chain employs TRBV25-1 and TRBJ1-1, with a tentative D call TRBD1 (6 bases). The CDR3 is made up of 14 amino acids. Germline assignment: CDR1 MGHDK and CDR2 SYGVNS. Trimming cost V 5 bases and J 5 bases, with 15 bases left between them. This chain's CDR3 is CASSWGGQGTEAFF. CDR3 in DNA: TGTGCCAGCAGTTGGGGGGGGCAGGGAACTGAAGCTTTCTTT.

This clonotype was picked up many times. The genes are TRBV5-4 and TRBJ2-7; maybe TRBD1 (6 bases). CDR1 is SGHNT, CDR2 YYREEE, per germline (reference sequence). The V and J ends lost 0 bases and 5 bases respectively, with 9 bases between them. This CDR3 has 13 residues. The CDR3 loop reads CASSLARTDEQYF. The CDR3, as DNA: TGTGCCAGCAGCTTGGCCAGGACAGACGAGCAGTACTTC. The variable domain in full, completed from reference TRBV5-4 and TRBJ2-7, reads ETGVTQSPTHLIKTRGQQVTLRCSSQSGHNTVSWYQQALGQGPQFIFQYYREEENGRGNFPPRFSGLQFPNYSSELNVNALELDDSALYLCASSLARTDEQYFGPGTRLTVT.

The gene calls are TRBV19 and TRBJ1-6; 9 positions agree with TRBD1. The germline V gene encodes CDR1 LNHDA and CDR2 SQIVND (reference sequence). The CDR3 runs to 15 residues. V was clipped by 4 bases and J by 10 bases; unmatched bases: 8. The CDR3 DNA follows: TGTGCCAGTAGTACGGACAGGGGTCTGGGATCACCCCTCCACTTT. Translated: CASSTDRGLGSPLHF.

The chain links TRBV15 to TRBJ2-4; 7 bases fit TRBD2. CDR1 LNHNV and CDR2 YYDKDF come from the germline V gene (reference sequence). The CDR3 loop spans 15 amino acids. J lost 0 bases, V lost 5 bases, and 4 bases had no gene match. As DNA, the CDR3 is TGTGCCACCAGCCGTCCGGGAGGAGCCAAAAACATTCAGTACTTC. Its protein product is CATSRPGGAKNIQYF.

This sequence joins TRBV24-1 and TRBJ2-5; possibly TRBD2 for D (5 bases). The V gene lost 4 bases and the J gene lost 3 bases, with 8 bases spanning the gap. From germline, CDR1 is KGHDR and CDR2 SFDVKD. CDR3 length: 13 residues. The CDR3 DNA follows: TGTGCCACCAGTGAACAAGCGGAAGAGACCCAGTACTTC. It is translated as CATSEQAEETQYF.

The chain recombines TRBV29-1 with TRBJ2-1, with 11 positions matching TRBD2. Germline CDR1 reads SQVTM; CDR2 reads ANQGSEA. Trimming removed 7 bases from V and 9 bases from J; junction bases left unmatched: 8. This CDR3 contains 13 residues. Here the CDR3 reads CSGSGGEASEQFF. Written as DNA, the CDR3 is TGCAGCGGTAGCGGGGGGGAGGCCAGTGAGCAGTTCTTC.

Notes on this clonotype: Since a much larger clone is just one base distant, this may be a read error. The genes are TRBV25-1 and TRBJ2-7; the D is unclear. Germline CDR1 and CDR2: MGHDK and SYGVNS. The CDR3 is 13 residues long. Trimming left V 11 bases short and J 0 bases short, with 14 bases between. This chain's CDR3 is CAWSAGVSYEQYF. The CDR3 nucleotides are TGTGCCTGGAGTGCTGGGGTCTCCTACGAGCAGTACTTC.

This sequence joins TRBV25-1 and TRBJ2-1, with 7 bases lining up with TRBD1. J gave up 5 bases and V 7 bases, and 8 bases lay outside the gene matches. Germline loops: CDR1 MGHDK, CDR2 SYGVNS. CDR3 size: 14 residues. CDR3 region: CASTDRAVDNEQFF. Here the CDR3 DNA reads TGTGCCAGCACCGACAGGGCCGTCGACAATGAGCAGTTCTTC. Full variable domain (missing parts from reference TRBV25-1 and TRBJ2-1): EADIYQTPRYLVIGTGKKITLECSQTMGHDKMYWYQQDPGMELHLIHYSYGVNSTEKGDLSSESTVSRIRTEHFPLTLESARPSHTSQYLCASTDRAVDNEQFFGPGTRLTVL.

Regarding this clonotype: At one end the junction does not follow the germline gene, possibly because of a read error. V usage is TRBV19 and J usage is TRBJ2-1; 9 nucleotides align to TRBD2. Germline CDR1 is LNHDA and CDR2 is SQIVND (reference sequence). The CDR3 has 15 amino acids. The chain's CDR3 is CASRIAGVTYNEQFF. Here the CDR3 DNA reads TGTGCCAGTAGGATAGCGGGAGTGACCTACAATGAGCAGTTCTTC.

This chain uses TRBV2 with TRBJ2-3, with D hard to call. CDR1 is SNHLY and CDR2 is FYNNEI in the germline V gene. The CDR3 consists of 10 residues. V lost 6 bases, J lost 10 bases, and 8 bases lay in between. CDR3 loop: CASRVMSQYF. The CDR3 region has the DNA TGTGCCAGCAGGGTAATGTCGCAGTATTTT.

The rearrangement joins TRBV5-1 to TRBJ2-3; D possibly matches TRBD1 or TRBD2 (5 bases each). The CDR3 is 15 residues long. CDR1 is SGHRS and CDR2 is YFSETQ in the germline V gene. Trimming shortened V by 0 bases and J by 5 bases, and 13 bases separated the two germline ends. In DNA form, the CDR3 reads TGCGCCAGCAGCTTGGATCCAGGGAGAATAGATACGCAGTATTTT. Protein product: CASSLDPGRIDTQYF.

CDR3 bases: TGTGCCAGCAGCCCACACACGTATGGCTACACCTTC. Protein product: CASSPHTYGYTF. The genes are TRBV7-9 and TRBJ1-2, with D hard to call. The length of the CDR3 is 12 residues. The V and J ends lost 5 bases and 5 bases respectively, with 9 bases between them. Germline V gene sequence: CDR1 SEHNR, CDR2 FQNEAQ (reference sequence).

The J gene is TRBJ2-7, the V gene TRBV15, with 7 bases matching TRBD1. The length of the CDR3 is 15 residues. Trimming took 3 bases from V and 2 from J; bases not matched to a gene: 7. Germline CDR1 reads LNHNV; CDR2 reads YYDKDF (reference sequence). The CDR3 nucleotides are TGTGCCACCAGCAGTGGACAGGAGGAACCCTACGAGCAGTACTTC. Translating gives CATSSGQEEPYEQYF.

Only a few counts were recorded for this clonotype. This chain links TRBV10-3 with TRBJ2-3, with D perhaps matching TRBD2 (6 bases). V shed 6 bases and J shed 0 bases, with 22 bases lying between them. The CDR3 is 18 amino acids. The germline CDR1 and CDR2 sequences are ENHRY and SYGVKD. The CDR3 protein is CAIRVEEGRGKSTDTQYF. CDR3 bases: TGTGCCATCAGGGTGGAGGAGGGGCGGGGTAAGAGCACAGATACGCAGTATTTT.

This clonotype was picked up many times. The rearrangement links TRBV6-2 or TRBV6-3 to TRBJ2-7, with D possibly matching TRBD1 (6 bases). The germline CDR1 and CDR2 sequences are MNHEY and SVGEGT. The CDR3 spans 19 residues. The V end lost 0 bases, the J end lost 2 bases, and 23 bases lay between the germline ends. CDR3 in amino acids: CASSYSTGPGTLDPYEQYF. The DNA of the CDR3 is TGTGCCAGCAGTTACTCGACAGGCCCCGGGACCCTGGATCCCTACGAGCAGTACTTC.

The V gene is TRBV7-9, the J gene TRBJ1-5; 10 nucleotides align to TRBD1. J gave up 6 bases and V 5 bases, and 4 bases lay outside the gene matches. CDR3 size: 14 residues. Germline CDR1 SEHNR, CDR2 FQNEAQ (reference sequence). CDR3 sequence reads: CASSGTGVSQPQHF. CDR3 in DNA: TGTGCCAGCAGCGGGACAGGGGTCAGTCAGCCCCAGCATTTT. Full variable domain (missing parts from reference TRBV7-9 and TRBJ1-5): DTGVSQNPRHKITKRGQNVTFRCDPISEHNRLYWYRQTLGQGPEFLTYFQNEAQLEKSRLLSDRFSAERPKGSFSTLEIQRTEQGDSAMYLCASSGTGVSQPQHFGDGTRLSIL.

This clonotype was counted ten times or more. DNA of the CDR3: TGTGCCAGCAGTGAAACAGGGGGCGAGCAGTACTTC. It codes for CASSETGGEQYF. The chain recombines TRBV6-1 with TRBJ2-7; 8 bases agree with TRBD1. Germline CDR1 reads MNHNS; CDR2 reads SASEGT. The CDR3 runs to 12 residues. V shed 2 bases and J 6 bases; nucleotides not matched to a gene: 0.

This clonotype was seen many times. J is TRBJ1-4 and V is TRBV6-5; weak D call: TRBD1 (5 bases). Germline values: CDR1 MNHEY, CDR2 SVGAGI. The ends were cut back, 4 bases at V and 6 bases at J, with 15 bases in the middle. CDR3 length equals 15 residues. The CDR3 loop is CASSSEDILDEKLFF. CDR3 sequence (DNA): TGTGCCAGCAGTTCTGAGGACATTTTGGATGAAAAACTGTTTTTT.

Comments on this clonotype: One junction end disagrees with the germline gene, perhaps due to a read error. CDR3 loop: CATSDISGGRTRELFF. The CDR3 region has the DNA TGTGCCACCAGTGATATCAGCGGGGGGCGCACCAGGGAGCTGTTTTTT. The chain couples TRBV24-1 to TRBJ2-2; TRBD2 agrees at 9 bases. From germline, CDR1 is KGHDR and CDR2 SFDVKD. The CDR3 covers 16 residues.